This TCR beta chain was sequenced for a study of CD8 T cells in Susac syndrome. Study outcomes and limitations: Only a relatively small number of individuals were included in the TCR sequencing and HLA analysis.

This clonotype has only one observation. Antigen: not known. The CDR3 length is 12 residues. CDR1 SGHRS and CDR2 YFSETQ come from the germline V gene. The ends lost 2 bases at V and 8 bases at J; junction bases unmatched: 1. RNA, at 0.5 to 1 ug, was reverse transcribed with random hexamers. A multiplex approach, immunoSEQ multiplex PCR, amplified TCR beta CDR3 across 54 Vbeta and 13 Jbeta. TCRdb recomputed calls from the immunoSEQ multiplex PCR reads with MiXCR, one row per CDR3 protein. This table has over 150,000 distinct CDR3 sequences, under 95% appearing once. TCR beta was sequenced from blood CD8+ and CD4+ T cells. FACS was used to enrich TEMRA cells, whereas the CD8+ and CD4+ T cells were obtained by negative isolation.

Sequenced: CD4+ T cells from PBMCs. V and J are TRBV5-1 and TRBJ2-4; 7 bases align to TRBD2. The TCR comes from a human donor with multiple sclerosis. The CDR3 region has the DNA TGCGCCAGCAGCTTTGGGGGGGACATTCAGTACTTC. It translates to CASSFGGDIQYF. The complete variable domain, with remaining parts taken from reference TRBV5-1 and TRBJ2-4, reads KAGVTQTPRYLIKTRGQQVTLSCSPISGHRSVSWYQQTPGQGLQFLFEYFSETQRNKGNFPGRFSGRQFSNSRSEMNVSTLELGDSALYLCASSFGGDIQYFGAGTRLSVL.